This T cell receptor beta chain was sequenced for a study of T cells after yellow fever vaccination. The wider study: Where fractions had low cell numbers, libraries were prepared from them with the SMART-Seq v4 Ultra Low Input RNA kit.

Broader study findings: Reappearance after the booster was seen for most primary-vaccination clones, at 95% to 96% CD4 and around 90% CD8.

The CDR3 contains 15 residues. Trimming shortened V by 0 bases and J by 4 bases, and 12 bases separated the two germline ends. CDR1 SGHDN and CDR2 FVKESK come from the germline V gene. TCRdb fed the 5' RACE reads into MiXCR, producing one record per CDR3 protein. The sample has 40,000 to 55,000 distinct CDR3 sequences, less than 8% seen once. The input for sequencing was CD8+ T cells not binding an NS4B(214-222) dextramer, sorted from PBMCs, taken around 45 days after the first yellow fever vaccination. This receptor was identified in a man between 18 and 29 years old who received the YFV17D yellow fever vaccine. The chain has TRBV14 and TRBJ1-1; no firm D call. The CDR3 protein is CASSQEGEVGTEAFF. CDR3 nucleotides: TGTGCCAGCAGCCAAGAGGGAGAGGTGGGCACTGAAGCTTTCTTT. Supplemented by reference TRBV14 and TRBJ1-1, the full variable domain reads EAGVTQFPSHSVIEKGQTVTLRCDPISGHDNLYWYRRVMGKEIKFLLHFVKESKQDESGMPNNRFLAERTGGTYSTLKVQPAELEDSGVYFCASSQEGEVGTEAFFGQGTRLTVV.